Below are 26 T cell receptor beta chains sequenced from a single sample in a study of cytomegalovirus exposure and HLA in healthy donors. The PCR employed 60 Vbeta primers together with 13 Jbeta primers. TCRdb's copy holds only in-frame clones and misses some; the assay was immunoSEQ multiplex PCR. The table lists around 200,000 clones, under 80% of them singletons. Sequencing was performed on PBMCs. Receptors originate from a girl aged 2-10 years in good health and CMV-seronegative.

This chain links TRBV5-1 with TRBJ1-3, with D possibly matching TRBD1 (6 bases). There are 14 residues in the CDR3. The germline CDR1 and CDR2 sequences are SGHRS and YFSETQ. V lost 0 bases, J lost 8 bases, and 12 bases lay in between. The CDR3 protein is CASSLADRTDTIYF. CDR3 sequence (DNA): TGCGCCAGCAGCTTGGCCGACAGGACAGACACCATATATTTT.

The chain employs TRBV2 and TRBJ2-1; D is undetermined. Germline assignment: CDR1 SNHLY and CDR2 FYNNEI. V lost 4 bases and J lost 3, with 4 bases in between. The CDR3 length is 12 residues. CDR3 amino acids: CASSVSYNEQFF. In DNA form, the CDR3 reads TGTGCCAGCAGTGTCAGCTACAATGAGCAGTTCTTC.

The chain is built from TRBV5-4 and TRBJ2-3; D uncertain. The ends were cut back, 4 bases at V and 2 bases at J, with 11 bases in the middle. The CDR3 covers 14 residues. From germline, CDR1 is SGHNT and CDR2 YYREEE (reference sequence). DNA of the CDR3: TGTGCCAGCAGCCCCAATCAAAACACAGATACGCAGTATTTT. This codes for CASSPNQNTDTQYF.

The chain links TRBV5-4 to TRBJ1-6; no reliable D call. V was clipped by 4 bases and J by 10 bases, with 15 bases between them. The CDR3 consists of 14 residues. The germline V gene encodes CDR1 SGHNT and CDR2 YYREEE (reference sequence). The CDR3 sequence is CASSSTVSYSPLHF. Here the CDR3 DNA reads TGTGCCAGCAGCAGTACAGTATCGTACTCACCCCTCCACTTT.

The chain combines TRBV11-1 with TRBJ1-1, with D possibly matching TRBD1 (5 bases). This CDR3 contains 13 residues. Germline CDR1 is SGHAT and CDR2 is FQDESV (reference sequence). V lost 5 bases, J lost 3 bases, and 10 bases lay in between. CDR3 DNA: TGTGCCAGCAGCCCGCCAGGGTACACTGAAGCTTTCTTT. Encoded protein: CASSPPGYTEAFF.

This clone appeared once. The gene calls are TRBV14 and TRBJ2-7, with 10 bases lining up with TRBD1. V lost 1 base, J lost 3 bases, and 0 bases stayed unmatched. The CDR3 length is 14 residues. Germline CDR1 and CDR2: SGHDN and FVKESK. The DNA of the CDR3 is TGTGCCAGCAGCCAAGGGACAGGGGGCTACGAGCAGTACTTC. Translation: CASSQGTGGYEQYF.

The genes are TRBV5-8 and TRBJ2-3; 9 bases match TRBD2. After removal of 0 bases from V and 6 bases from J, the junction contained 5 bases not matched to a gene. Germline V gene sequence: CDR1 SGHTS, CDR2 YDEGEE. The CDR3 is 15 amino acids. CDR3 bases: TGTGCCAGCAGCTTGGGGCTAGCGGGGTCCGATACGCAGTATTTT. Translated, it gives CASSLGLAGSDTQYF.

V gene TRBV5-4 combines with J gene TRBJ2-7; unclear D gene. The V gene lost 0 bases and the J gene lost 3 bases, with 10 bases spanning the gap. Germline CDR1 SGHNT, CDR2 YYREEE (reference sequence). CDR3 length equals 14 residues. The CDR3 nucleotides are TGTGCCAGCAGCTTGGGGAGCGAGCTCTACGAGCAGTACTTC. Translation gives CASSLGSELYEQYF.

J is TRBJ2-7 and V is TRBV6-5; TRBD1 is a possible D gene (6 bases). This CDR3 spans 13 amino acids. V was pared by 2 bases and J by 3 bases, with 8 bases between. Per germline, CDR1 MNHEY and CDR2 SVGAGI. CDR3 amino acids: CASSYGTLYEQYF. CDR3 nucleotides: TGTGCCAGCAGTTACGGGACACTCTACGAGCAGTACTTC.

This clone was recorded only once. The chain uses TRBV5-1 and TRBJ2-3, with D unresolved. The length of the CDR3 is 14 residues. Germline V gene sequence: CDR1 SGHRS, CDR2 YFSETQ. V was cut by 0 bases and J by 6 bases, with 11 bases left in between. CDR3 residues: CASSLDVPRDTQYF. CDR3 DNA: TGCGCCAGCAGCTTGGACGTCCCTCGGGATACGCAGTATTTT.

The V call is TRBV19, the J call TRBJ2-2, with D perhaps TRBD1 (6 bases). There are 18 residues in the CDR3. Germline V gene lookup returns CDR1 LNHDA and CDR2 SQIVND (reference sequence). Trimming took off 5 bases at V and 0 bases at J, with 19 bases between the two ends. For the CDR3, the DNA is TGTGCCAGTAGTCCTGGACAGATCCTATCGTCGAACACCGGGGAGCTGTTTTTT. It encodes CASSPGQILSSNTGELFF.

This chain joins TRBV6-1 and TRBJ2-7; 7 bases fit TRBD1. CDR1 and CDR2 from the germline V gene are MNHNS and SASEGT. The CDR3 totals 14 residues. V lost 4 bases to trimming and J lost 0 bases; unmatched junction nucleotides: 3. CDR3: CASSGRDSSYEQYF. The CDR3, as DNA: TGTGCCAGCAGTGGAAGGGACAGCTCCTACGAGCAGTACTTC.

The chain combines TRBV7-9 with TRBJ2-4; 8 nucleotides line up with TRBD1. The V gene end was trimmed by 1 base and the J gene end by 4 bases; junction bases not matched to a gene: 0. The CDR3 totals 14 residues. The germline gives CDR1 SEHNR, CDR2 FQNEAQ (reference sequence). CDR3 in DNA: TGTGCCAGCAGCTTAGGGACAGGGAAAAACATTCAGTACTTC. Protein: CASSLGTGKNIQYF.

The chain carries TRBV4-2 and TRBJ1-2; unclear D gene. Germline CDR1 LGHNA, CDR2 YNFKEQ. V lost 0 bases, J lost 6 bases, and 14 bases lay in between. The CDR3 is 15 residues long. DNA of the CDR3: TGTGCCAGCAGCCAAGATAACATTAAGTCGAATGGCTACACCTTC. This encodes CASSQDNIKSNGYTF.

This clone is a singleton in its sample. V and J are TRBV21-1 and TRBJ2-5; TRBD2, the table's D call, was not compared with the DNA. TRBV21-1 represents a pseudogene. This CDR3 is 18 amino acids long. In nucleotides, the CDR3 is TGTGCCAGCAGCAAGGGCCCAGCCGCGGGAGGGCGTCTGGAGACCCAGTACTTC. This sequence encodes CASSKGPAAGGRLETQYF.

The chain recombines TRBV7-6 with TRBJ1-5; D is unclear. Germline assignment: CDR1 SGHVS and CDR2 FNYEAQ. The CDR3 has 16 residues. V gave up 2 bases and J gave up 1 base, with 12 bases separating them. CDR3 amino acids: CASSLFSAGSNQPQHF. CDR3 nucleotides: TGTGCCAGCAGCTTATTTTCGGCGGGGAGCAATCAGCCCCAGCATTTT. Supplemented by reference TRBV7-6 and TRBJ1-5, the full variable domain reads GAGVSQSPRYKVTKRGQDVALRCDPISGHVSLYWYRQALGQGPEFLTYFNYEAQQDKSGLPNDRFSAERPEGSISTLTIQRTEQRDSAMYRCASSLFSAGSNQPQHFGDGTRLSIL.

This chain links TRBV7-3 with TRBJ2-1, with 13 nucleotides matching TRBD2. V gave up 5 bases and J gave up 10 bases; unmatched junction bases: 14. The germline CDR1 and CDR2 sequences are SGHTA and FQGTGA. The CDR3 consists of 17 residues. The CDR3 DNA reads TGTGCCAGCAGCCACGATCTCCGACTAGCGGGGGGAGGGGAGCAGTTCTTC. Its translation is CASSHDLRLAGGGEQFF.

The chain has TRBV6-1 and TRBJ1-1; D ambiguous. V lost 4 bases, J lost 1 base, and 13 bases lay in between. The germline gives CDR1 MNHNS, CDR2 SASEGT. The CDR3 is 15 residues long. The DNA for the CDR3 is TGTGCCAGCAGTGGAGCAGGTGCGGGGAACACTGAAGCTTTCTTT. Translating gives CASSGAGAGNTEAFF.

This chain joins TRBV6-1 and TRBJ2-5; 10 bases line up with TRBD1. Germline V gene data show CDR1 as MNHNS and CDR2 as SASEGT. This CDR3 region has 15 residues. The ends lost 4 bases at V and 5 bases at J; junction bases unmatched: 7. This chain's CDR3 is CASSVGTGEAETQYF. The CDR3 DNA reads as TGTGCCAGCAGTGTGGGGACAGGGGAGGCGGAGACCCAGTACTTC.

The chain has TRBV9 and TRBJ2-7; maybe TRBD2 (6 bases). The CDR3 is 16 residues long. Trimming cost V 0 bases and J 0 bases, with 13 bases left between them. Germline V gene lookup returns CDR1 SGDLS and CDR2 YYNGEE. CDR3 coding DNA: TGTGCCAGCAGCGTAGACAGATTCGGGGGCTCCTACGAGCAGTACTTC. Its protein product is CASSVDRFGGSYEQYF.

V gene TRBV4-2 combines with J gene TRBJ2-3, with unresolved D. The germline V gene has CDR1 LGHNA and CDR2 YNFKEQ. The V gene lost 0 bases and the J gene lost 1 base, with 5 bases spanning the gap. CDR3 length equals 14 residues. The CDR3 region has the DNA TGTGCCAGCAGCCAAGATCGCGGCACAGATACGCAGTATTTT. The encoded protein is CASSQDRGTDTQYF.

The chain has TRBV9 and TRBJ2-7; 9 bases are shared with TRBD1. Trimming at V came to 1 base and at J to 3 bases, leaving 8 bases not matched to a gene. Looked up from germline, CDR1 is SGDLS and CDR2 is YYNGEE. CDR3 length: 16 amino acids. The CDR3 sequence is CASSVRGTGNVYEQYF. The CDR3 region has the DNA TGTGCCAGCAGCGTAAGGGGGACAGGGAATGTCTACGAGCAGTACTTC.

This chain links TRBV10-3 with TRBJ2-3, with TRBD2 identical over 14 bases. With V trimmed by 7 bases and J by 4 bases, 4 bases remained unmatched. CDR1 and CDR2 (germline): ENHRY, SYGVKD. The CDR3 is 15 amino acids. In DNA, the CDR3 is TGTGCCATCAACGTGGGACTAGCGGGAGCAGATACGCAGTATTTT. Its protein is CAINVGLAGADTQYF.

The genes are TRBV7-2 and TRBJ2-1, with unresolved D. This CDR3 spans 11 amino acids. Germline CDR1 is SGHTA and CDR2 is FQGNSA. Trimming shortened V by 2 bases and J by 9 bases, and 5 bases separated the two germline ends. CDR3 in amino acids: CASSLYGEQFF. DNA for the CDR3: TGTGCCAGCAGCTTATACGGTGAGCAGTTCTTC.

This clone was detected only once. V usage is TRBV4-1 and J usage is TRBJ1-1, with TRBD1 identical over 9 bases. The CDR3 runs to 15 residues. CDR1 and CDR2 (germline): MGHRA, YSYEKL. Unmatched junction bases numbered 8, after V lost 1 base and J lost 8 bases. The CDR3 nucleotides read TGCGCCAGCAGCCAAGGACCCGGGACAGGGTTGGAAGCTTTCTTT. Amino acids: CASSQGPGTGLEAFF.

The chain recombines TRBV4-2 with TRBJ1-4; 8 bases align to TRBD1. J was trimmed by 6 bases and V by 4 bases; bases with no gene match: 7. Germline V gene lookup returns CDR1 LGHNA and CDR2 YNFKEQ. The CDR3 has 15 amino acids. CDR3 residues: CASSPRDRGDEKLFF. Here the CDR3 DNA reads TGTGCCAGCAGCCCAAGAGACAGGGGCGATGAAAAACTGTTTTTT.